The next 6 T cell receptor beta chains were all read from a single sample in a study of CD8+CD57+ T cells in acquired aplastic anemia. The TCR beta profiling, which covered VDJ combination and CDR3 sequence, was carried out using genomic DNA as the template. TCRdb called the reads again in MiXCR, with one record for every CDR3 protein. The repertoire holds under 350,000 distinct CDR3 sequences, with about 50% as singletons. For sequencing, patients were chosen who had shown expansion of CD8+CD57+ cells by flow cytometry. Input material: sorted CD4+, CD8+, or CD8+CD57+ T cells (not recorded which) from PBMCs. The receptors shown here come from a human donor with aplastic anemia.

The table lists this clonotype with a few counts. The chain employs TRBV7-9 and TRBJ2-7; D may be TRBD1 (6 bases). This CDR3 comprises 13 residues. V lost 5 bases, J lost 6 bases, and 14 bases lay in between. Germline CDR1 and CDR2: SEHNR and FQNEAQ (reference sequence). DNA for the CDR3: TGTGCCAGCAGCGTGGATACAGGGATCGAGCAGTACTTC. It is translated as CASSVDTGIEQYF.

Regarding this clonotype: Its ends do not fully match the called genes, so a read error is possible. V usage is TRBV5-1 and J usage is TRBJ2-2; either TRBD1 or TRBD2 may fit D (5 bases each). CDR1 and CDR2 from the germline V gene are SGHRS and YFSETQ. The CDR3 has 17 residues. CDR3 in DNA: TGTGCCAGCAGCGGCGCGTGGGGCAGAGAGAACACCGGGGAGCTGTTTTTT. This sequence encodes CASSGAWGRENTGELFF.

The table lists this clonotype with a few counts. The chain carries TRBV20-1 and TRBJ1-1, with a weak D call TRBD1 (6 bases). Germline values: CDR1 DFQATT, CDR2 SNEGSKA (reference sequence). The ends were cut back, 3 bases at V and 2 bases at J, with 22 bases in the middle. CDR3 size: 17 residues. CDR3 protein: CSARALTGPLANTEAFF. CDR3 coding DNA: TGCAGTGCTAGGGCCCTGACAGGTCCATTAGCTAACACTGAAGCTTTCTTT.

This chain uses TRBV19 with TRBJ1-4; perhaps TRBD1 as D (5 bases). The germline V gene encodes CDR1 LNHDA and CDR2 SQIVND (reference sequence). The germline V and J ends were trimmed by 4 bases and 3 bases, with 12 bases remaining between them. There are 15 residues in the CDR3. The CDR3 DNA reads as TGTGCCAGTAGTACTGACCAGACAGCTAATGAAAAACTGTTTTTT. Amino acid sequence: CASSTDQTANEKLFF.

V usage is TRBV10-3 and J usage is TRBJ1-1; 8 nucleotides line up with TRBD1. This CDR3 is 14 amino acids long. With 6 bases clipped from V and 1 base from J, the junction kept 4 bases outside the gene matches. Germline values: CDR1 ENHRY, CDR2 SYGVKD. CDR3 sequence (DNA): TGTGCCATCAGCGCGGGGACAGGGAACACTGAAGCTTTCTTT. Translating gives CAISAGTGNTEAFF.

This clonotype was counted once. The CDR3 region is CASSCCTGGEQYF. As DNA, the CDR3 is TGTGCCAGCAGTTGTTGTACAGGGGGCGAGCAGTACTTC. The J gene is TRBJ2-7, the V gene TRBV6-6; 8 bases align to TRBD1. CDR1 MNHNY and CDR2 SVGAGI come from the germline V gene (reference sequence). This CDR3 has 13 amino acids. V gave up 4 bases and J gave up 6 bases; unmatched junction bases: 5.